This T cell receptor beta chain was observed in a study of regulatory T cells in long-lasting Graves disease. Study-level results: Having few samples may have compromised the accuracy.

As for this clonotype: The antigen is unknown.

To make TCR beta libraries, researchers used iRepertoire HTBI primers and Arm-PCR of CDR3 regions. TCRdb independently ran MiXCR on the multiplex PCR reads; one entry per CDR3 protein. This sample has roughly 520,000 distinct CDR3 sequences; approximately 12% occur once, and the top ten carry around 10%. V dropped 0 bases and J dropped 0 bases, with 15 bases sitting between them. This CDR3 spans 17 amino acids. Germline values: CDR1 MNHNS, CDR2 SASEGT. Time point described: newly diagnosed GD, antithyroid drugs for less than 3 months. Scientists built the TCR library using RNA that was extracted from PBMCs. These records were also assigned to another study, of T cells in Graves' hyperthyroidism and ophthalmopathy. That paper notes: During a first-round RT-PCR of the TCR CDR3, the HTBI primer set was used.

Here the sequenced sample was peripheral blood mononuclear cells (PBMCs), taken at new diagnosis, from a patient treated with antithyroid drugs. The chain joins TRBV6-1 to TRBJ2-7; TRBD1 or TRBD2 may be the D gene (5 bases each). The source of this sequence is a woman in her twenties or thirties with Graves disease. The CDR3 sequence is CASSEAPGAGYSYEQYF. The CDR3 DNA sequence: TGTGCCAGCAGTGAAGCGCCCGGGGCAGGATACTCCTACGAGCAGTACTTC.